This TCR beta chain was captured in a study of PD-1 blockade in classical Hodgkin lymphoma. Findings and caveats of the study: Repertoires differed for reasons still undefined, possibly disease activity or prior therapy. Before treatment, complete responders showed about the same diversity as newly diagnosed patients.

Time point denoted: cycle 4 day 1 (C4D1), after about 6 weeks of nivolumab. Relapses following autologous stem cell transplantation were seen in all patients, with brentuximab vedotin exposure varying. The patients, who had relapsed/refractory classical Hodgkin lymphoma, achieved best responses of complete response, partial response or progressive disease. Details on this clone: Its antigen is not identified.

This CDR3 comprises 14 residues. Germline CDR1 SGHNT, CDR2 YYREEE (reference sequence). Trimming stripped 1 base from V and 9 bases from J, with 16 bases between. TCRdb's copy holds only in-frame clones and misses some; the assay was immunoSEQ multiplex PCR. Among around 35,000 clones listed, 70% to 80% were seen once. The gene calls are TRBV5-4 and TRBJ1-1; D call uncertain. This TCR was sampled from a human donor with classical Hodgkin lymphoma. Sequencing was performed on peripheral blood mononuclear cells (PBMCs), taken before the fourth cycle of nivolumab. Here the CDR3 reads CASSLFVGFPQAFF. CDR3 DNA: TGTGCCAGCAGCTTGTTCGTGGGTTTTCCTCAAGCTTTCTTT.